The rows below give T cell receptor beta chains drawn from one sample of a study of cytomegalovirus exposure and HLA in healthy donors. TCRdb keeps only in-frame clones here, not all; method: immunoSEQ multiplex PCR. This sample's clone table lists about 170,000 clones. Material: PBMCs. The receptors stem from a woman younger than 35 in good health and CMV-seropositive. Both conserved end residues are part of each CDR3. Each record gives: CDR3 DNA, CDR3 protein, D gene, V gene, J gene, CDR3 length. D genes are given only for firm matches.

CDR3 DNA: TGTGCCAGCAGCTATGGACAGGGCACTGAAGCTTTCTTT; CDR3 protein: CASSYGQGTEAFF; D gene: TRBD1; V gene: TRBV7-2; J gene: TRBJ1-1; CDR3 length: 13
CDR3 DNA: TGTGCCAGCAGCTTAGGCCCCATAGGAGCGGGGGGATACGAGCAGTACTTC; CDR3 protein: CASSLGPIGAGGYEQYF; D gene: TRBD2; V gene: TRBV7-2; J gene: TRBJ2-7; CDR3 length: 17
CDR3 DNA: TGTGCCAGCAGCTTAACAGGAAACCCTTACAATGAGCAGTTCTTC; CDR3 protein: CASSLTGNPYNEQFF; D gene: NA; V gene: TRBV5-5; J gene: TRBJ2-1; CDR3 length: 15
CDR3 DNA: TGCGCCAGCAGCCAAGTAGGACTAGCGGGGGCGGCCGATTTAGCCAAAAACATTCAGTACTTC; CDR3 protein: CASSQVGLAGAADLAKNIQYF; D gene: TRBD2; V gene: TRBV4-1; J gene: TRBJ2-4; CDR3 length: 21
CDR3 DNA: TGTGCCAGCAGCCCTCTGACGGGGGGACCTCAGGTGACCCAGTACTTC; CDR3 protein: CASSPLTGGPQVTQYF; D gene: TRBD2; V gene: TRBV7-7; J gene: TRBJ2-5; CDR3 length: 16
CDR3 DNA: TGCAGCGTTGGACCGGACAGCATCTACGAGCAGTACTTC; CDR3 protein: CSVGPDSIYEQYF; D gene: NA; V gene: TRBV29-1; J gene: TRBJ2-7; CDR3 length: 13
CDR3 DNA: TGTGCCTGGAGTTGGAGGTCGCCGAACACTGAAGCTTTCTTT; CDR3 protein: CAWSWRSPNTEAFF; D gene: NA; V gene: TRBV30; J gene: TRBJ1-1; CDR3 length: 14
CDR3 DNA: TGTGCCAGCAGCCTAACCGGACAGGGTTATCAGCCCCAGCATTTT; CDR3 protein: CASSLTGQGYQPQHF; D gene: TRBD1; V gene: TRBV7-9; J gene: TRBJ1-5; CDR3 length: 15
CDR3 DNA: TGCGCCAGCAGCCGCGTTGGGGGAGGGACTGAAGCTTTCTTT; CDR3 protein: CASSRVGGGTEAFF; D gene: NA; V gene: TRBV4-3; J gene: TRBJ1-1; CDR3 length: 14
CDR3 DNA: TGTGCCAGCAGTTTGTGGGGTAGGACAGATAACTATGGCTACACCTTC; CDR3 protein: CASSLWGRTDNYGYTF; D gene: NA; V gene: TRBV28; J gene: TRBJ1-2; CDR3 length: 16
CDR3 DNA: TGTGCCAGCAGCTTAGTGTCACAGGTGACCCACGAGCAGTACTTC; CDR3 protein: CASSLVSQVTHEQYF; D gene: NA; V gene: TRBV11-2; J gene: TRBJ2-7; CDR3 length: 15
CDR3 DNA: TGTGCCAGCAGTTACAAGCGTGAGCAGTTCTTC; CDR3 protein: CASSYKREQFF; D gene: NA; V gene: TRBV6-5; J gene: TRBJ2-1; CDR3 length: 11
CDR3 DNA: TGTGCCAGCAGCTTGGGACAGGGAGAGACCCAGTACTTC; CDR3 protein: CASSLGQGETQYF; D gene: TRBD1; V gene: TRBV5-6; J gene: TRBJ2-5; CDR3 length: 13
CDR3 DNA: TGTGCCAGCAGTGAATTAGTCATGAACACTGAAGCTTTCTTT; CDR3 protein: CASSELVMNTEAFF; D gene: NA; V gene: TRBV6-1; J gene: TRBJ1-1; CDR3 length: 14
CDR3 DNA: TGTGCCAGCCTGGGAGCGGGGAGAGACTACGAGCAGTACTTC; CDR3 protein: CASLGAGRDYEQYF; D gene: TRBD2; V gene: TRBV7-9; J gene: TRBJ2-7; CDR3 length: 14
CDR3 DNA: TGTGCCAGCAGTGTAATGTGGCGGGGGTTTGTCAATGAGCAGTTCTTC; CDR3 protein: CASSVMWRGFVNEQFF; D gene: TRBD2; V gene: TRBV6-1; J gene: TRBJ2-1; CDR3 length: 16
CDR3 DNA: TGTGCCAGCAGGAGGGACACCCTGAACACTGAAGCTTTCTTT; CDR3 protein: CASRRDTLNTEAFF; D gene: NA; V gene: TRBV2; J gene: TRBJ1-1; CDR3 length: 14
CDR3 DNA: TGTGCCAGTAGTACCGGAGAACGAAGTAACACTGAAGCTTTCTTT; CDR3 protein: CASSTGERSNTEAFF; D gene: NA; V gene: TRBV19; J gene: TRBJ1-1; CDR3 length: 15
CDR3 DNA: TGTGCCGACGACAGGGGCACAGATACGCAGTATTTT; CDR3 protein: CADDRGTDTQYF; D gene: TRBD1; V gene: TRBV7-9; J gene: TRBJ2-3; CDR3 length: 12
CDR3 DNA: TGTGCCAGCAGTGATCGGAGCTCCTACAATGAGCAGTTCTTC; CDR3 protein: CASSDRSSYNEQFF; D gene: NA; V gene: TRBV2; J gene: TRBJ2-1; CDR3 length: 14
CDR3 DNA: TGTGCCAGCAGCCCGGACTCGTACTCCTACAATGAGCAGTTCTTC; CDR3 protein: CASSPDSYSYNEQFF; D gene: NA; V gene: TRBV5-4; J gene: TRBJ2-1; CDR3 length: 15
CDR3 DNA: TGTGCCAGCAGCTTGGAGGCGGGGGTTCGAATCTTGGTGGCCTACGAGCAGTACTTC; CDR3 protein: CASSLEAGVRILVAYEQYF; D gene: TRBD2; V gene: TRBV5-5; J gene: TRBJ2-7; CDR3 length: 19
CDR3 DNA: TGCGCCGGTTTAGTCAGCGGGGGGAACTCCTACGAGCAGTACTTC; CDR3 protein: CAGLVSGGNSYEQYF; D gene: TRBD2; V gene: TRBV5-1; J gene: TRBJ2-7; CDR3 length: 15
CDR3 DNA: TGTGCCAGCAGTGAATCCAGGGTCGAGCAGTACTTC; CDR3 protein: CASSESRVEQYF; D gene: NA; V gene: TRBV2; J gene: TRBJ2-7; CDR3 length: 12
CDR3 DNA: TGTGCCAGCAGGGCCGACAGCCTCTATGGCTACACCTTC; CDR3 protein: CASRADSLYGYTF; D gene: NA; V gene: TRBV6-5; J gene: TRBJ1-2; CDR3 length: 13
CDR3 DNA: TGCGCCAGCAGTTTGGGACAGGGAAGCGGCTACACCTTC; CDR3 protein: CASSLGQGSGYTF; D gene: TRBD1; V gene: TRBV5-1; J gene: TRBJ1-2; CDR3 length: 13
CDR3 DNA: TGTACCACTAGCGGGAGGGACTACGAGCAGTACTTC; CDR3 protein: CTTSGRDYEQYF; D gene: TRBD2; V gene: TRBV30; J gene: TRBJ2-7; CDR3 length: 12
CDR3 DNA: TGTGCCAGCAGCTTGAAAGCGGCAAGCTATGGCTACACCTTC; CDR3 protein: CASSLKAASYGYTF; D gene: NA; V gene: TRBV5-4; J gene: TRBJ1-2; CDR3 length: 14
CDR3 DNA: TGTGCCAGCAGCCTATCCGGAGGATCGGGTACCTTCTCCTACGAGCAGTACTTC; CDR3 protein: CASSLSGGSGTFSYEQYF; D gene: NA; V gene: TRBV7-2; J gene: TRBJ2-7; CDR3 length: 18
CDR3 DNA: TGTGCTAGTGGCCCAATGTTCTTC; CDR3 protein: CASGPMFF; D gene: NA; V gene: TRBV12-5; J gene: TRBJ2-1; CDR3 length: 8
CDR3 DNA: TGTGCCAGCAGCACACCGGGACAGGGAGACGAGCAGTACTTC; CDR3 protein: CASSTPGQGDEQYF; D gene: TRBD1; V gene: TRBV5-4; J gene: TRBJ2-7; CDR3 length: 14
CDR3 DNA: TGTGCCAGCAGGTCGGGACAGCTTAACTATGGCTACACCTTC; CDR3 protein: CASRSGQLNYGYTF; D gene: TRBD1; V gene: TRBV9; J gene: TRBJ1-2; CDR3 length: 14
CDR3 DNA: TGTGCCAGCAGCTATCCTGGGTGGGGGGATTCTAGCACAGATACGCAGTATTTT; CDR3 protein: CASSYPGWGDSSTDTQYF; D gene: NA; V gene: TRBV11-3; J gene: TRBJ2-3; CDR3 length: 18
CDR3 DNA: TGTGCCAGCAGTGCGGGGGGGGTTTACGAGCAGTATTTC; CDR3 protein: CASSAGGVYEQYF; D gene: TRBD2; V gene: TRBV27; J gene: TRBJ2-7; CDR3 length: 13
CDR3 DNA: TGTGCCAGCAGTGATCGGTGGGGCCGGTGGAATGAGCAGTTCTTC; CDR3 protein: CASSDRWGRWNEQFF; D gene: NA; V gene: TRBV2; J gene: TRBJ2-1; CDR3 length: 15
CDR3 DNA: TGCAGCGTGAGCGACAGGGAAGGGTCACCCCTCCACTTT; CDR3 protein: CSVSDREGSPLHF; D gene: TRBD1; V gene: TRBV29-1; J gene: TRBJ1-6; CDR3 length: 13
CDR3 DNA: TGTGCCAGCACCGTGAGTTGGAGCACTGAAGCTTTCTTT; CDR3 protein: CASTVSWSTEAFF; D gene: NA; V gene: TRBV6-6; J gene: TRBJ1-1; CDR3 length: 13
CDR3 DNA: TGTGCCAGTCGTGGCTCGGGGGGCGGTAATTCACCCCTCCACTTT; CDR3 protein: CASRGSGGGNSPLHF; D gene: NA; V gene: TRBV2; J gene: TRBJ1-6; CDR3 length: 15
CDR3 DNA: TGTGCCAGCAGCATGGACCAGGGGGATGAGCAGTTCTTC; CDR3 protein: CASSMDQGDEQFF; D gene: TRBD1; V gene: TRBV7-7; J gene: TRBJ2-1; CDR3 length: 13
CDR3 DNA: TGTGCCAGCAGCCCCGGACTAGCGGGAACGGGTGAGCAGTTCTTC; CDR3 protein: CASSPGLAGTGEQFF; D gene: TRBD2; V gene: TRBV11-2; J gene: TRBJ2-1; CDR3 length: 15
CDR3 DNA: TGTGCCAGTAGTATGGGACTACACACAGATACGCAGTATTTT; CDR3 protein: CASSMGLHTDTQYF; D gene: TRBD2; V gene: TRBV19; J gene: TRBJ2-3; CDR3 length: 14
CDR3 DNA: TGTGCCAGCAGCAAACCTGGACTAGCGGGGGAGACCCAGTACTTC; CDR3 protein: CASSKPGLAGETQYF; D gene: TRBD2; V gene: TRBV5-4; J gene: TRBJ2-5; CDR3 length: 15
CDR3 DNA: TGTGCCAGCAGTGAAGGGACAGGCTCCTACGAGCAGTACTTC; CDR3 protein: CASSEGTGSYEQYF; D gene: TRBD1; V gene: TRBV6-1; J gene: TRBJ2-7; CDR3 length: 14
CDR3 DNA: TGTGCCAGCAGCCGATCCCTGACAGGCATGAACACTGAAGCTTTCTTT; CDR3 protein: CASSRSLTGMNTEAFF; D gene: NA; V gene: TRBV5-4; J gene: TRBJ1-1; CDR3 length: 16
CDR3 DNA: TGTGCCAGCACCCCCGACAGGGGGCTTGGCTACACCTTC; CDR3 protein: CASTPDRGLGYTF; D gene: TRBD1; V gene: TRBV6-5; J gene: TRBJ1-2; CDR3 length: 13
CDR3 DNA: TGTGCCAGCAGTAGAAACAGGGGCCAAGAGACCCAGTACTTC; CDR3 protein: CASSRNRGQETQYF; D gene: TRBD1; V gene: TRBV27; J gene: TRBJ2-5; CDR3 length: 14
CDR3 DNA: TGTGCCAGCAGCGATTACAGCGCAGGGAATGAAAAACTGTTTTTT; CDR3 protein: CASSDYSAGNEKLFF; D gene: NA; V gene: TRBV7-9; J gene: TRBJ1-4; CDR3 length: 15
CDR3 DNA: TGCGCCAGCAGCCAAGCCGTCGGGACTAGCGGCCGAGAGCAGTTCTTC; CDR3 protein: CASSQAVGTSGREQFF; D gene: TRBD2; V gene: TRBV4-1; J gene: TRBJ2-1; CDR3 length: 16
CDR3 DNA: TGTGCCAGCAGTCCCCGGGACAAACAGCCCCAGCATTTT; CDR3 protein: CASSPRDKQPQHF; D gene: NA; V gene: TRBV6-5; J gene: TRBJ1-5; CDR3 length: 13
CDR3 DNA: TGTGCCAGTAAGGACCGAGGACTAGCGGGAGACGGGGCAATGGAGACCCAGTACTTC; CDR3 protein: CASKDRGLAGDGAMETQYF; D gene: TRBD2; V gene: TRBV19; J gene: TRBJ2-5; CDR3 length: 19
CDR3 DNA: TGTGCCAGCAGCTTTATGAGCGGGAACACCGGGGAGCTGTTTTTT; CDR3 protein: CASSFMSGNTGELFF; D gene: NA; V gene: TRBV7-2; J gene: TRBJ2-2; CDR3 length: 15
CDR3 DNA: TGTGCCAGCAGCTTCATCGGGACATATAGCAATCAGCCCCAGCATTTT; CDR3 protein: CASSFIGTYSNQPQHF; D gene: NA; V gene: TRBV7-2; J gene: TRBJ1-5; CDR3 length: 16
CDR3 DNA: TGTGCCAGCAGTACACTAGCGGGAGGGAGCAATGAGCAGTTCTTC; CDR3 protein: CASSTLAGGSNEQFF; D gene: TRBD2; V gene: TRBV6-5; J gene: TRBJ2-1; CDR3 length: 15
CDR3 DNA: TGTGCCAGCAGCCGTGGGCTTAGCACAGATACGCAGTATTTT; CDR3 protein: CASSRGLSTDTQYF; D gene: NA; V gene: TRBV9; J gene: TRBJ2-3; CDR3 length: 14
CDR3 DNA: TGTGCCAGCAGTTCAGGGACAGGGGGAGGCACTGAAGCTTTCTTT; CDR3 protein: CASSSGTGGGTEAFF; D gene: TRBD1; V gene: TRBV27; J gene: TRBJ1-1; CDR3 length: 15
CDR3 DNA: TGTGCCAGCAGTTACGAGGCATCACTCCGCACAGATACGCAGTATTTT; CDR3 protein: CASSYEASLRTDTQYF; D gene: NA; V gene: TRBV6-6; J gene: TRBJ2-3; CDR3 length: 16
CDR3 DNA: TGTGCCAGCATTAGCGGGAGCTCCTACAATGAGCAGTTCTTC; CDR3 protein: CASISGSSYNEQFF; D gene: TRBD2; V gene: TRBV2; J gene: TRBJ2-1; CDR3 length: 14
CDR3 DNA: TGTGCCTGGAAGGGACTAGCGGGTCCGACGAACACCGGGGAGCTGTTTTTT; CDR3 protein: CAWKGLAGPTNTGELFF; D gene: TRBD2; V gene: TRBV30; J gene: TRBJ2-2; CDR3 length: 17
CDR3 DNA: TGCGCCAGCAGTCGTGGACAGGGAGGTTACAATGAGCAGTTCTTC; CDR3 protein: CASSRGQGGYNEQFF; D gene: TRBD1; V gene: TRBV5-1; J gene: TRBJ2-1; CDR3 length: 15
CDR3 DNA: TGTGCCAGCAGTGAAATCCTTTCGTCCGAGCAGTACTTC; CDR3 protein: CASSEILSSEQYF; D gene: NA; V gene: TRBV6-1; J gene: TRBJ2-7; CDR3 length: 13